The 17 T cell receptor beta chains given below trace back to one sample, sequenced in a study of Ad26.COV2.S vaccination and SARS-CoV-2 variants. TCRdb's copy holds only in-frame clones and misses some; the assay was immunoSEQ multiplex PCR. Found here are around 300,000 clones, about 88% of them singletons; the top ten hold 6.4%. Specified treatment: about 20 received Ad26.COV2.S at low or high dose, single or two shots; 5 received placebo; per-sample allocation not given. Sample collection was performed on day 63 after the first vaccine or placebo injection. This specimen consisted of peripheral blood, obtained in a trial of Ad26.COV2.S vaccine versus placebo. The receptors here all came from a person aged 18-60 years who received the Ad26.COV2.S COVID-19 vaccine or a placebo.

This rearrangement joins TRBV28 to TRBJ1-5; D might be TRBD1 (6 bases). The CDR3 length is 14 residues. V lost 2 bases and J 3 bases, leaving 8 bases between the germline ends. The germline V gene has CDR1 MDHEN and CDR2 SYDVKM. This CDR3 reads CASSLRGPNQPQHF. The CDR3 DNA reads as TGTGCCAGCAGTTTACGGGGGCCCAATCAGCCCCAGCATTTT.

V is TRBV6-5 and J is TRBJ2-1; TRBD1 is a possible D gene (5 bases). The CDR3 spans 14 residues. Germline V gene lookup returns CDR1 MNHEY and CDR2 SVGAGI. Trimming removed 4 bases at V and 4 bases at J, with 11 bases between. In DNA, the CDR3 is TGTGCCAGCAGTTCCTCAGGGATATACAATGAGCAGTTCTTC. Translation: CASSSSGIYNEQFF.

The rearrangement uses TRBV12-3 or TRBV12-4 and TRBJ1-2; perhaps TRBD1 as D (6 bases). The V gene lost 10 bases and the J gene lost 7 bases, with 19 bases spanning the gap. This CDR3 spans 13 amino acids. The CDR3 DNA is TGTGCCACCGTACGCCGGGGGGCAGGTGGCTACACCTTC. It codes for CATVRRGAGGYTF.

The V call is TRBV19, the J call TRBJ1-6; D is unclear. V dropped 5 bases and J dropped 10 bases, with 12 bases sitting between them. Germline CDR1 reads LNHDA; CDR2 reads SQIVND (reference sequence). The CDR3 sequence is 13 residues long. The CDR3 bases are TGTGCCAGTAGTTCATCCCTGGACTCACCCCTCCACTTT. Encoded protein: CASSSSLDSPLHF.

A single count supports this clone. The V call is TRBV7-9, the J call TRBJ1-5; a weak D match, TRBD1 (6 bases). Germline loops: CDR1 SEHNR, CDR2 FQNEAQ (reference sequence). Trimming removed 5 bases from V and 5 bases from J, with 19 bases in between. The CDR3 has 16 residues. The CDR3: CASSRIPTGTDQPQHF. CDR3 nucleotide sequence: TGTGCCAGCAGCCGGATCCCGACAGGTACTGATCAGCCCCAGCATTTT.

This CDR3 is CASSAYQGANQPQHF. As DNA, the CDR3 is TGTGCCAGCAGCGCCTACCAGGGGGCAAACCAGCCCCAGCATTTT. This chain links TRBV7-2 with TRBJ1-5, with 8 bases aligning to TRBD1. The V segment lost 5 bases and the J segment 7 bases; nucleotides outside the gene matches: 10. In germline, CDR1 is SGHTA, CDR2 FQGNSA. The CDR3 length is 15 residues. Complete variable domain (other parts from reference TRBV7-2 and TRBJ1-5): GAGVSQSPSNKVTEKGKDVELRCDPISGHTALYWYRQSLGQGLEFLIYFQGNSAPDKSGLPSDRFSAERTGGSVSTLTIQRTQQEDSAVYLCASSAYQGANQPQHFGDGTRLSIL.

The genes are TRBV18 and TRBJ1-6; D uncertain. The CDR3 extends over 15 amino acids. Germline CDR1 is KGHSH and CDR2 is LQKENI. V shed 2 bases and J shed 7 bases, with 12 bases lying between them. CDR3 sequence (DNA): TGTGCCAGCTCACCAAGCGTAAACGGGAATTCACCCCTCCACTTT. As protein: CASSPSVNGNSPLHF.

The chain carries TRBV19 and TRBJ1-1; TRBD1 matches at 7 bases. The V gene's germline CDR1 is LNHDA and CDR2 SQIVND (reference sequence). After removal of 5 bases from V and 0 bases from J, the junction contained 9 bases not matched to a gene. The CDR3 has 16 amino acids. The CDR3 coding sequence is TGTGCCAGTAGTCCGACGGGACAGATCATGAACACTGAAGCTTTCTTT. It encodes CASSPTGQIMNTEAFF.

The rearrangement joins TRBV10-3 to TRBJ2-2, with D possibly being TRBD2 (5 bases). Germline V gene lookup returns CDR1 ENHRY and CDR2 SYGVKD. This CDR3 is 19 amino acids long. V dropped 11 bases and J dropped 5 bases, with 33 bases sitting between them. The CDR3 is CAPRSGMAFYKRKTGELFF. The CDR3 DNA is TGTGCCCCTCGAAGCGGAATGGCGTTTTACAAAAGAAAGACCGGGGAGCTGTTTTTT.

This clone showed up just a few times. This sequence joins TRBV2 and TRBJ1-2; 8 nucleotides align to TRBD1. Trimming removed 6 bases from V and 8 bases from J; junction bases left unmatched: 2. The length of the CDR3 is 11 residues. In germline, CDR1 is SNHLY, CDR2 FYNNEI. CDR3 coding DNA: TGTGCCAGCAGCGGACAGGGCGGCTACACCTTC. This gives the protein CASSGQGGYTF. Based on the CDR3 plus reference TRBV2 and TRBJ1-2, the full variable domain is EPEVTQTPSHQVTQMGQEVILRCVPISNHLYFYWYRQILGQKVEFLVSFYNNEISEKSEIFDDQFSVERPDGSNFTLKIRSTKLEDSAMYFCASSGQGGYTFGSGTRLTVV.

The chain joins TRBV28 to TRBJ1-2; no clear D. Per the germline V gene, CDR1 is MDHEN and CDR2 is SYDVKM. The CDR3 is 14 amino acids. Trimming stripped 4 bases from V and 5 bases from J, with 14 bases between. The CDR3 loop is CASSSFFGLYGYTF. The DNA for the CDR3 is TGTGCCAGCAGTTCTTTCTTTGGGCTTTATGGCTACACCTTC.

This chain connects TRBV6-5 to TRBJ2-6, with 7 bases that match TRBD2. CDR3 length: 15 amino acids. Per germline, CDR1 MNHEY and CDR2 SVGAGI. V was clipped by 8 bases and J by 3 bases; unmatched bases: 7. The CDR3 spells CASSNGGDGANVLTF. DNA of the CDR3: TGTGCCAGCTCAAATGGGGGGGATGGGGCCAACGTCCTGACTTTC.

The chain recombines TRBV11-2 with TRBJ1-2, with 8 bases aligning to TRBD1. Losses at the gene ends were 5 bases for V and 3 bases for J; bases not matched to a gene: 11. This CDR3 has 16 amino acids. CDR1 and CDR2 from the germline V gene are SGHAT and FQNNGV. In DNA form, the CDR3 reads TGTGCCAGCAGCCCCGGGACAGGCTCCACAGACTATGGCTACACCTTC. Translated: CASSPGTGSTDYGYTF. Looking up the rest from reference TRBV11-2 and TRBJ1-2 gives the full variable domain: EAGVAQSPRYKIIEKRQSVAFWCNPISGHATLYWYQQILGQGPKLLIQFQNNGVVDDSQLPKDRFSAERLKGVDSTLKIQPAKLEDSAVYLCASSPGTGSTDYGYTFGSGTRLTVV.

The J gene is TRBJ2-7, the V gene TRBV9; TRBD1 agrees at 12 bases. V shed 0 bases, J shed 8 bases, and the junction held 12 bases outside the gene matches. CDR3 length: 17 amino acids. Germline V gene sequence: CDR1 SGDLS, CDR2 YYNGEE. CDR3 DNA: TGTGCCAGCAGCGTAGGTGGAGGAGGGACAGGGGGCGACCAGCAGTACTTC. Protein product: CASSVGGGGTGGDQQYF.

This clone was observed a handful of times. The chain is built from TRBV11-2 and TRBJ2-7; D might be TRBD1 (5 bases). The CDR3 totals 19 residues. The germline V gene has CDR1 SGHAT and CDR2 FQNNGV. Trimming cost V 2 bases and J 4 bases, with 27 bases left between them. CDR3 sequence reads: CASSLRAIPRGGALYEQYF. The CDR3 DNA follows: TGTGCCAGCAGCTTAAGGGCGATACCTAGGGGCGGAGCCTTATACGAGCAGTACTTC.

This clone was found once. The chain has TRBV10-3 and TRBJ1-2; a weak D match, TRBD1 (5 bases). The CDR3 contains 13 residues. Germline V CDR1 and CDR2: ENHRY, SYGVKD. V lost 1 base and J lost 8, with 11 bases in between. In nucleotides, the CDR3 is TGTGCCATCAGTGAGTTCTTAGGGGACGGCTACACCTTC. Translation gives CAISEFLGDGYTF.

This chain uses TRBV2 with TRBJ1-1, with D possibly being TRBD1 (6 bases). The CDR3 loop spans 14 amino acids. The V and J ends lost 6 bases and 6 bases respectively, with 17 bases between them. Germline V gene lookup returns CDR1 SNHLY and CDR2 FYNNEI. The CDR3 here is CASRSDSPLAEAFF. The CDR3 bases are TGTGCCAGCAGGTCGGACAGTCCTTTGGCTGAAGCTTTCTTT.